Reported below is one T cell receptor (beta chain). The time point was: pretreatment peripheral blood. The CDR3 is made up of 15 amino acids. V was clipped by 5 bases and J by 1 base, with 14 bases between them. The V gene's germline CDR1 is SGHVS and CDR2 FNYEAQ. Profiling relied on immunoSEQ multiplex PCR, and the TCRdb table lists in-frame clones only, not all of them. Among approximately 52,000 clones listed, less than 90% were seen once. This specimen belongs to a study of PD-L1 blockade in urothelial cancer. Study background: Most patients, about 90% of the roughly 29, were males with bladder-origin cancer. A median of 141,255 T cells was found in the blood samples.

The sample consisted of PBMCs, taken around atezolizumab (anti-PD-L1) treatment. The origin of this receptor is a man in his 70s with urothelial cancer. The gene calls are TRBV7-6 and TRBJ1-1; D call uncertain. This CDR3 reads CASSLWARENTEAFF. The CDR3 coding sequence is TGTGCCAGCAGCCTCTGGGCGCGGGAGAACACTGAAGCTTTCTTT.